This T cell receptor beta chain was identified in a study of cytomegalovirus exposure and HLA in healthy donors. The CDR3 consists of 17 residues. Germline assignment: CDR1 SEHNR and CDR2 FQNEAQ (reference sequence). V shed 0 bases, J shed 0 bases, and the junction held 7 bases outside the gene matches. The PCR was carried out with 60 Vbeta primers and 13 Jbeta primers. Sequenced by immunoSEQ multiplex PCR; TCRdb stores in-frame clones only, minus some. Seen here are 100,000 to 150,000 clones, around 74% observed once, and the top ten hold around 4.2%. Sequenced input: PBMCs. The rearrangement joins TRBV7-9 to TRBJ2-7; the match to TRBD1 covers 8 bases. The TCR sequence derives from a woman in her forties or fifties in good health and CMV-seropositive. The CDR3 sequence: CASSLALTGGSSYEQYF. Written as DNA, the CDR3 is TGTGCCAGCAGCTTAGCGCTTACAGGGGGAAGCTCCTACGAGCAGTACTTC.